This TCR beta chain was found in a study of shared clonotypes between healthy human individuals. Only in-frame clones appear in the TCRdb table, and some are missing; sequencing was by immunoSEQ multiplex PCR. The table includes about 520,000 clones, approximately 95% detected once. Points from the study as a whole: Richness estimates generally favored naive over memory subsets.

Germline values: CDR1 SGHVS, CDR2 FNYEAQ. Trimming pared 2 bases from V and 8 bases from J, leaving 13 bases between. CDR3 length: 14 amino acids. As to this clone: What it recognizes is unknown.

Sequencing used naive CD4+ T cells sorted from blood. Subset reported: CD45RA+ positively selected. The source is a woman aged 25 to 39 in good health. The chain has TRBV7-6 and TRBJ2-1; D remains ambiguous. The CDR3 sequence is CASSLQVDWYEQFF. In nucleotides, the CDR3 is TGTGCCAGCAGCTTACAGGTCGACTGGTATGAGCAGTTCTTC.